A single sample is the source of the 5 T cell receptor beta chains below, sequenced in a study of neurological immune-mediated disorders. Via MiXCR, TCRdb re-called the 5' RACE reads, giving one row per CDR3 protein. The sample has 25,000 to 35,000 distinct CDR3 sequences; under 25% are singletons. Specimen: PBMCs. All receptors come from an older woman in good health.

This clonotype was detected ten times or more. The chain has TRBV4-2 and TRBJ2-6; maybe TRBD2 (5 bases). In germline, CDR1 is LGHNA, CDR2 YNFKEQ. The CDR3 covers 16 residues. Trimming took 0 bases from V and 0 from J, leaving 6 bases between them. The CDR3, as DNA: TGTGCCAGCAGCCAAGAGGGGAGCTCTGGGGCCAACGTCCTGACTTTC. Encoded protein: CASSQEGSSGANVLTF.

This clonotype was counted at least ten times. The genes are TRBV5-5 and TRBJ1-5; no firm D call. The V gene lost 4 bases and the J gene lost 2 bases, with 7 bases spanning the gap. Germline V gene lookup returns CDR1 SGHKS and CDR2 YYEKEE (reference sequence). The CDR3 spans 13 residues. The CDR3 reads CASSLLGNQPQHF. The CDR3 nucleotides read TGTGCCAGCAGCCTTTTAGGCAATCAGCCCCAGCATTTT.

This clonotype was counted at least ten times. The CDR3 here is CASSSALWGPIAKNIQYF. The CDR3 nucleotides are TGTGCCAGCAGTTCTGCCCTGTGGGGCCCAATAGCCAAAAACATTCAGTACTTC. This chain links TRBV6-2 or TRBV6-3 with TRBJ2-4, with a weak D call TRBD1 (5 bases). Germline-derived CDR1 and CDR2 are MNHEY and SVGEGT. The CDR3 is 18 residues long. V was cut by 4 bases and J by 0 bases, with 19 bases left in between.

This clonotype was counted ten times or more. This chain links TRBV29-1 with TRBJ2-7; D perhaps matches TRBD2 (5 bases). Looked up from germline, CDR1 is SQVTM and CDR2 is ANQGSEA. V gave up 4 bases and J gave up 7 bases, with 20 bases separating them. This CDR3 contains 14 residues. The CDR3 nucleotides read TGCAGCGTTGCCTTCTTTTTGGGTCGAGGGGAGCAGTACTTC. It translates to CSVAFFLGRGEQYF.

This clonotype was seen many times. This sequence joins TRBV7-2 and TRBJ1-1; 7 bases are a match to TRBD1. The CDR3 spans 13 residues. Germline V CDR1 and CDR2: SGHTA, FQGNSA. Trimming at V came to 5 bases and at J to 3 bases, leaving 3 bases not matched to a gene. CDR3 in amino acids: CASSGRGDTEAFF. CDR3 in DNA: TGTGCCAGCAGCGGCAGGGGGGACACTGAAGCTTTCTTT.